One and the same sample provided the 8 T cell receptor beta chains below, sequenced in a study of CD8 T cells in ankylosing spondylitis. Study-wide points: Within ankylosing spondylitis blood, a TCR beta motif made up of eight or nine highly homologous variants appeared to be characteristic.

TCRdb reanalysed the 5' RACE reads using MiXCR and keeps one entry per CDR3 protein. This sample carries roughly 670,000 distinct CDR3 sequences, around 20% of them seen once, and the ten largest clones take 15% to 20%. These receptors have no known antigen. The material sequenced was blood, either unsorted or a sorted T cell fraction (not recorded which). The receptor source for this set is a male donor with ankylosing spondylitis.

About this clonotype: One end of the junction varies from germline; a read error may be responsible. The chain recombines TRBV7-7 with TRBJ1-1; the D gene is possibly TRBD1 (5 bases). CDR1 and CDR2 from the germline V gene are SSHAT and FNYEAQ (reference sequence). The CDR3 has 13 residues. CDR3 sequence: CASSRGSAALAFF. Written as DNA, the CDR3 is TGTGCTAGCAGCCGGGGGTCCGCGGCCTTAGCTTTCTTT.

Ten or more counts support this clonotype. The rearrangement uses TRBV12-3 or TRBV12-4 and TRBJ2-6; no definite D call. The V end was cut by 8 bases, the J end by 4 bases, with 9 bases between. The CDR3 contains 13 residues. The CDR3 DNA reads as TGTGCCAGCCGTGTCCGGGGGGCCAACGTCCTGACTTTC. Protein: CASRVRGANVLTF.

The genes are TRBV29-1 and TRBJ2-3; the D is unclear. The CDR3 contains 13 residues. Germline V gene sequence: CDR1 SQVTM, CDR2 ANQGSEA. Trimming stripped 6 bases from V and 1 base from J, with 11 bases between. CDR3 bases: TGCAGCGTAATGATTGCTGGCACAGATACGCAGTATTTT. Translated, it gives CSVMIAGTDTQYF.

This clonotype has just a few counts. The chain carries TRBV12-3 or TRBV12-4 and TRBJ1-1; unclear D gene. The CDR3 spans 14 residues. V lost 7 bases to trimming and J lost 0 bases, with 12 bases between them. CDR3 in amino acids: CASTPTAMNTEAFF. The CDR3 nucleotides are TGTGCCAGCACCCCGACCGCGATGAACACTGAAGCTTTCTTT.

V is TRBV12-3 or TRBV12-4 and J is TRBJ2-2, with 7 positions matching TRBD1. The CDR3 is 15 amino acids. The V and J ends lost 8 bases and 4 bases, in that order; junction bases with no gene match: 10. CDR3 nucleotides: TGTGCCAGCGACCCGGGAAAGGGGGCCACCGGGGAGCTGTTTTTT. This sequence encodes CASDPGKGATGELFF.

V usage is TRBV2 and J usage is TRBJ2-7; 9 nucleotides match TRBD1. V gave up 7 bases and J gave up 6 bases; unmatched junction bases: 10. The CDR3 runs to 14 residues. The V gene's germline CDR1 is SNHLY and CDR2 FYNNEI. Written as DNA, the CDR3 is TGTGCCAGCAAATCGGACAGGGGTGAACTCGAGCAGTACTTC. Translated, it gives CASKSDRGELEQYF.

CDR3 nucleotides: TGCAGTGCTACCAGCACAGGGAGATATTCACCCCTCCACTTT. This codes for CSATSTGRYSPLHF. The J gene is TRBJ1-6, the V gene TRBV20-1; tentatively, D is TRBD1 (6 bases). CDR3 size: 14 residues. Trimming took 4 bases from V and 8 from J, leaving 15 bases between them. Germline V CDR1 and CDR2: DFQATT, SNEGSKA (reference sequence).

This rearrangement joins TRBV24-1 to TRBJ1-1; the match to TRBD1 covers 10 bases. V lost 1 base to trimming and J lost 1 base; unmatched junction nucleotides: 8. The CDR3 spans 18 residues. The V gene's germline CDR1 is KGHDR and CDR2 SFDVKD. The CDR3 sequence: CATSDLGTGEYRNTEAFF. CDR3 nucleotide sequence: TGTGCCACCAGTGATTTAGGGACAGGGGAGTACAGGAACACTGAAGCTTTCTTT.